Sequencing of this TCR beta chain was carried out in a study of CXCR3-negative and CXCR3-positive naive CD8 T cells. General study findings and limits: After cryopreservation, CXCR3 expression dropped partially; most assays used fresh PBMCs.

A word on this clonotype: Antigen unknown.

This CDR3 comprises 16 residues. CDR1 is SGDLS, CDR2 YYNGEE, per germline. The libraries of TRB cDNA were prepared using 5' RACE with UMI labels. TCRdb reworked the 5' RACE reads into one entry per CDR3 protein, no DNA. The sample has tens of thousands of distinct CDR3 sequences. The source is a human donor in good health. Some clones in this sample may be carry-over from other donors' samples. Sequenced input: naive CXCR3- CD8+ T cells from blood. Subset here: CD45RO-CCR7+CD27+CD95- naive CD8+ T cells lacking CXCR3 (TNR3-). The chain carries TRBV9 and TRBJ2-1. The CDR3 loop is CASSVDGYSSYNEQFF.